The 25 T cell receptor beta chains presented below share a single source sample, sequenced in a study of shared clonotypes between healthy human individuals. The assay was immunoSEQ multiplex PCR, and TCRdb's table has in-frame clones only and misses some. The sample contains 1 million to 1.3 million clones, 70% to 80% of which appear only once. Source material: memory CD4+ T cells from PBMCs. Subset here: CD45RA-negative fraction. These receptors were collected from a man younger than 35 in good health. Some clones in this sample may be carry-over from other donors' samples.

About this clone: Germline is not matched at one junction end, which may reflect a read error. V and J are TRBV2 and TRBJ2-4; a possible D gene is TRBD2 (6 bases). CDR1 SNHLY and CDR2 FYNNEI come from the germline V gene. The CDR3 covers 15 residues. The CDR3 is CASRTLTEPGTPGNF. The CDR3 DNA is TGTGCCAGCAGGACCTTAACGGAACCCGGGACTCCTGGGAACTTC.

The V and J genes are TRBV5-4 and TRBJ2-5; 9 bases map to TRBD1. The germline V gene has CDR1 SGHNT and CDR2 YYREEE (reference sequence). Trimming took 5 bases from V and 4 from J; bases not matched to a gene: 6. The CDR3 runs to 14 residues. Here the CDR3 DNA reads TGTGCCAGCAGTGGGACAGGGCGGAGAGAGACCCAGTACTTC. Encoded protein: CASSGTGRRETQYF.

The rearrangement uses TRBV6-1 and TRBJ1-1; D is unclear. The CDR3 is 13 amino acids. V gave up 0 bases and J gave up 7 bases, with 9 bases separating them. CDR1 and CDR2 from the germline V gene are MNHNS and SASEGT. The CDR3 is CASSEAEENEAFF. CDR3 coding DNA: TGTGCCAGCAGTGAAGCGGAGGAGAATGAAGCTTTCTTT.

This chain connects TRBV25-1 to TRBJ2-7; D is possibly TRBD1 (7 bases). The CDR3 runs 14 residues. Germline CDR1 is MGHDK and CDR2 is SYGVNS. The V and J ends lost 5 bases and 7 bases respectively, with 18 bases between them. DNA of the CDR3: TGTGCCAGCAGTACGACAGGGCCCGCGGGGGAGCAGTACTTC. It is translated as CASSTTGPAGEQYF.

The chain combines TRBV5-4 with TRBJ2-7; 11 nucleotides align to TRBD2. The V gene end was trimmed by 9 bases and the J gene end by 4 bases; junction bases not matched to a gene: 9. There are 14 residues in the CDR3. Germline V CDR1 and CDR2: SGHNT, YYREEE (reference sequence). The chain's CDR3 is CATQSSSGRYEQYF. The DNA of the CDR3 is TGTGCCACTCAATCATCTAGCGGGAGGTACGAGCAGTACTTC.

About this clone itself: Its ends do not fully match the called genes, so a read error is possible. The chain joins TRBV30 to TRBJ2-2; 10 bases match TRBD2. CDR3 size: 15 residues. The V gene's germline CDR1 is GTSNPN and CDR2 SVGIG (reference sequence). The CDR3 coding sequence is TGTGCCTGGAGTCAGGGACTAGCGAACACCGGGGAGCTGTTTTTC. Amino acid sequence: CAWSQGLANTGELFF. Combining the CDR3 with reference TRBV30 and TRBJ2-2 gives the whole variable domain SQTIHQWPATLVQPVGSPLSLECTVEGTSNPNLYWYRQAAGRGLQLLFYSVGIGQISSEVPQNLSASRPQDRQFILSSKKLLLSDSGFYLCAWSQGLANTGELFFGEGSRLTVL.

The chain joins TRBV13 to TRBJ1-3; 8 bases fit TRBD1. The CDR3 runs 14 residues. Germline lookup yields CDR1 PRHDT and CDR2 FYEKMQ (reference sequence). Trimming took 5 bases from V and 5 from J; bases not matched to a gene: 5. The CDR3 loop is CASSVNRGRNTIYF. DNA of the CDR3: TGTGCCAGCAGCGTAAACAGGGGGAGAAACACCATATATTTT.

The chain employs TRBV7-8 and TRBJ2-2; 10 nucleotides align to TRBD1. The length of the CDR3 is 16 residues. Looked up from germline, CDR1 is SGHVS and CDR2 is FQNEAQ. Trimming removed 7 bases from V and 7 bases from J; junction bases left unmatched: 12. The chain's CDR3 is CASTLTGGARDGELFF. The CDR3 nucleotides read TGTGCCAGCACCCTGACAGGGGGCGCAAGGGACGGGGAGCTGTTTTTT.

This clone has only one observation. This sequence joins TRBV28 and TRBJ1-5; tentative D call: TRBD1 (5 bases). Germline CDR1 MDHEN, CDR2 SYDVKM. This CDR3 has 16 amino acids. Trimming pared 5 bases from V and 5 bases from J, leaving 19 bases between. CDR3 region: CASSASGTGRDQPQHF. The CDR3 DNA follows: TGTGCCAGCAGTGCATCCGGGACTGGGAGGGATCAGCCCCAGCATTTT.

This chain links TRBV10-2 with TRBJ2-3; TRBD1 aligns across 7 bases. Germline V gene sequence: CDR1 WSHSY, CDR2 SAAADI. The CDR3 has 16 amino acids. V was pared by 7 bases and J by 1 base, with 11 bases of the junction left unmatched. In DNA, the CDR3 is TGCGCCAGCAAAAATAAGGACAGGCGGCGCACAGATACGCAGTATTTT. Amino acid sequence: CASKNKDRRRTDTQYF.

The V call is TRBV18, the J call TRBJ2-6; D may be TRBD2 (5 bases). Germline V gene data show CDR1 as KGHSH and CDR2 as LQKENI. The V end lost 4 bases, the J end lost 2 bases, and 12 bases lay between the germline ends. This CDR3 has 16 residues. The CDR3 nucleotides are TGTGCCAGCTCACTTATCGGGGTAGCTGGGGCCAACGTCCTGACTTTC. This encodes CASSLIGVAGANVLTF.

This clone occurred once. This chain connects TRBV28 to TRBJ2-7, with 15 bases that match TRBD2. This CDR3 is built from 16 residues. The trim removed 6 bases at V and 3 bases at J, leaving 6 bases unmatched. The germline V gene has CDR1 MDHEN and CDR2 SYDVKM. CDR3 coding DNA: TGTGCCAGCAGAGAAACGGGACTAGCGGGAGGCTACGAGCAGTACTTC. It yields the protein CASRETGLAGGYEQYF.

This clone was counted once. The chain has TRBV10-3 and TRBJ1-1, with 11 bases identical to TRBD1. The CDR3 is made up of 14 amino acids. With 11 bases clipped from V and 1 base from J, the junction kept 6 bases outside the gene matches. Germline V lookup: CDR1 ENHRY, CDR2 SYGVKD. The CDR3 loop reads CASGQGAGNTEAFF. CDR3 nucleotide sequence: TGTGCCTCAGGACAGGGGGCGGGGAACACTGAAGCTTTCTTT.

The rearrangement joins TRBV28 to TRBJ1-6, with 8 bases matching TRBD1. V was clipped by 3 bases and J by 7 bases; unmatched bases: 2. This CDR3 has 14 amino acids. CDR1 MDHEN and CDR2 SYDVKM come from the germline V gene. CDR3 residues: CASSLGQENSPLHF. CDR3 in DNA: TGTGCCAGCAGTTTGGGACAGGAGAATTCACCCCTCCACTTT.

The CDR3 loop is CASNTGAGGEAFF. Written as DNA, the CDR3 is TGTGCCAGCAACACGGGGGCCGGGGGTGAAGCTTTCTTT. V usage is TRBV2 and J usage is TRBJ1-1, with D possibly being TRBD1 (6 bases). In germline, CDR1 is SNHLY, CDR2 FYNNEI. V lost 7 bases to trimming and J lost 7 bases, with 16 bases between them. The CDR3 spans 13 residues.

The genes are TRBV27 and TRBJ1-5; D not resolved. The CDR3 is made up of 15 amino acids. Per the germline V gene, CDR1 is MNHEY and CDR2 is SMNVEV (reference sequence). The V and J ends lost 0 bases and 7 bases respectively, with 13 bases between them. CDR3 loop: CASSLSGGGWQPQHF. The DNA for the CDR3 is TGTGCCAGCAGTTTATCGGGCGGAGGGTGGCAGCCCCAGCATTTT.

This chain uses TRBV7-9 with TRBJ2-1; possibly TRBD1 for D (6 bases). V was trimmed by 5 bases and J by 8 bases, leaving 16 bases between them. The length of the CDR3 is 14 residues. Germline V CDR1 and CDR2: SEHNR, FQNEAQ (reference sequence). Written as DNA, the CDR3 is TGTGCCAGCAGCCGCCGACAGGCTGAGGATGAGCAGTTCTTC. It codes for CASSRRQAEDEQFF.

Details on this clone: Additional DNA sequences in this sample encode the identical CDR3. The chain is built from TRBV27 and TRBJ1-1; a possible D gene is TRBD1 (6 bases). The germline V and J ends were trimmed by 6 bases and 1 base, with 12 bases remaining between them. The CDR3 is 14 residues long. CDR1 and CDR2 (germline): MNHEY, SMNVEV (reference sequence). The CDR3 region is CASSLRGANTEAFF. CDR3 nucleotide sequence: TGTGCCAGCAGCCTCCGGGGGGCGAACACTGAAGCTTTCTTT.

The rearrangement links TRBV7-6 to TRBJ1-3, with 9 bases lining up with TRBD1. J gave up 3 bases and V 2 bases, and 2 bases lay outside the gene matches. CDR1 is SGHVS, CDR2 FNYEAQ, per germline. The CDR3 has 15 residues. The CDR3 DNA sequence: TGTGCCAGCAGCTTAAACAGGGGGCTTGGAAACACCATATATTTT. Encoded protein: CASSLNRGLGNTIYF.

This clone has more than one count but fewer than ten. Other DNA sequences in the same sample also yield this CDR3. V is TRBV10-2 and J is TRBJ2-3; 9 nucleotides line up with TRBD1. The CDR3 sequence is 12 residues long. The V gene's germline CDR1 is WSHSY and CDR2 SAAADI. V gave up 9 bases and J gave up 4 bases; unmatched junction bases: 2. CDR3 sequence: CASRQGADTQYF. The CDR3 bases are TGCGCCAGTCGACAGGGGGCAGATACGCAGTATTTT.

V gene TRBV27 combines with J gene TRBJ2-1; TRBD2 matches 8 bases. V gave up 0 bases and J gave up 4 bases; unmatched junction bases: 5. The V gene's germline CDR1 is MNHEY and CDR2 SMNVEV (reference sequence). This CDR3 comprises 16 residues. The CDR3 DNA reads TGTGCCAGCAGTTTATCGAATCCGGGGGGGTACAATGAGCAGTTCTTC. It translates to CASSLSNPGGYNEQFF.

This chain joins TRBV27 and TRBJ1-1; perhaps TRBD1 as D (6 bases). The CDR3 runs to 15 residues. CDR1 is MNHEY and CDR2 is SMNVEV in the germline V gene (reference sequence). V was pared by 2 bases and J by 1 base, with 11 bases between. CDR3 sequence (DNA): TGTGCCAGCAGTTTAGGGGGCGGTTGGAACACTGAAGCTTTCTTT. Protein sequence: CASSLGGGWNTEAFF.

The chain joins TRBV28 to TRBJ2-1, with D possibly TRBD2 on 5 matching bases. The CDR3 spans 15 residues. Trimming took off 4 bases at V and 5 bases at J, with 15 bases between the two ends. Germline values: CDR1 MDHEN, CDR2 SYDVKM. The CDR3 spells CASSSVAWRNNEQFF. The CDR3, as DNA: TGTGCCAGCAGTTCGGTAGCGTGGAGGAACAATGAGCAGTTCTTC.

The chain is built from TRBV2 and TRBJ1-1; the D gene is possibly TRBD1 (5 bases). This CDR3 spans 14 amino acids. The V and J ends lost 4 bases and 4 bases respectively, with 13 bases between them. CDR1 is SNHLY and CDR2 is FYNNEI in the germline V gene. The DNA of the CDR3 is TGTGCCAGCAGTGCCGAGGGGATCGGCACTGAAGCTTTCTTT. It translates to CASSAEGIGTEAFF.

This rearrangement joins TRBV5-1 to TRBJ1-2; weak D call: TRBD1 (5 bases). Trimming left V 0 bases short and J 8 bases short, with 11 bases between. The CDR3 spans 13 residues. Per the germline V gene, CDR1 is SGHRS and CDR2 is YFSETQ. CDR3 residues: CASSLGPGRGYTF. The CDR3 DNA sequence: TGCGCCAGCAGCTTGGGTCCAGGGAGGGGCTACACCTTC.